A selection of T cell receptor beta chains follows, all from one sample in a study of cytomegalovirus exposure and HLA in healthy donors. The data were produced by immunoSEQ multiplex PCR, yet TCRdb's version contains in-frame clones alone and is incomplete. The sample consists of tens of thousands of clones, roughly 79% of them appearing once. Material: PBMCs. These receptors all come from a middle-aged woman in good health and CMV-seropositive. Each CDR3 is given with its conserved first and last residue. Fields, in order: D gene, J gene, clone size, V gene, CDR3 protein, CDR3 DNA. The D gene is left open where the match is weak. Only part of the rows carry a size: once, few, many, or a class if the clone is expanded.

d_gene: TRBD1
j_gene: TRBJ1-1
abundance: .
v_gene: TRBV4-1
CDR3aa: CASSHDDRGPEAFF
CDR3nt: TGCGCCAGCAGCCACGATGACAGGGGGCCTGAAGCTTTCTTT

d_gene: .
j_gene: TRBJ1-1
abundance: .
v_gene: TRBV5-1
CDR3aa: CASSLVSGVNTEAFF
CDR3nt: TGCGCCAGCAGCTTGGTTTCCGGGGTGAACACTGAAGCTTTCTTT

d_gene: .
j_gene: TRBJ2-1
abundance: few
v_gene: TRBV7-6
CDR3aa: CASSSIQGYNEQFF
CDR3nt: TGTGCCAGCAGCTCAATTCAGGGGTACAATGAGCAGTTCTTC

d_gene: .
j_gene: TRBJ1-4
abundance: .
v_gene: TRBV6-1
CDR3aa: CASSGLQGGTNEKLFF
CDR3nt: TGTGCCAGCAGTGGACTTCAGGGTGGGACTAATGAAAAACTGTTTTTT

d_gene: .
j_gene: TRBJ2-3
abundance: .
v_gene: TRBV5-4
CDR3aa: CASSVSGRTDTQYF
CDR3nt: TGTGCCAGCAGCGTTAGCGGCCGCACAGATACGCAGTATTTT

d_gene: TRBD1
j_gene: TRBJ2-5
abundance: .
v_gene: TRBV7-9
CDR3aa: CASSLGTGLWETQYF
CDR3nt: TGTGCCAGCAGCCTCGGGACAGGCCTATGGGAGACCCAGTACTTC

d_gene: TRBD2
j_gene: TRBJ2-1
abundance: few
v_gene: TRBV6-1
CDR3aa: CAIRIPSGGVNEQFF
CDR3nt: TGTGCCATCCGAATCCCTAGCGGGGGAGTCAATGAGCAGTTCTTC

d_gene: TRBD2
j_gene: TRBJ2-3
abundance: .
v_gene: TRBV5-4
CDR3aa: CASSFFLAGTDTQYF
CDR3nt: TGTGCCAGCAGCTTTTTCTTAGCGGGTACAGATACGCAGTATTTT

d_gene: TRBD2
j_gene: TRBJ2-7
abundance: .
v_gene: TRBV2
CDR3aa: CASSQERDSYEQYF
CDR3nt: TGTGCCAGCAGTCAAGAGCGGGACTCCTACGAGCAGTACTTC

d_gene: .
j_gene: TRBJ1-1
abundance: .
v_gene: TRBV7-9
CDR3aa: CASRIGETEAFF
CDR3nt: TGTGCCAGCAGGATTGGTGAGACTGAAGCTTTCTTT

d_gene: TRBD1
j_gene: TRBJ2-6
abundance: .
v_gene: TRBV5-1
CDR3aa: CASSLGGTGPSGANVLTF
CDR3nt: TGCGCCAGCAGCTTGGGTGGGACAGGGCCCTCTGGGGCCAACGTCCTGACTTTC

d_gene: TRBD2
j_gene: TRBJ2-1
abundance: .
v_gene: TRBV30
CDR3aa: CAWSVGLAGVDEQFF
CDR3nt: TGTGCCTGGAGTGTAGGACTAGCGGGGGTGGATGAGCAGTTCTTC

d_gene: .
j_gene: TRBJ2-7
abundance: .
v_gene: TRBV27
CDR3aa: CASSFTGSAYEQYF
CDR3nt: TGTGCCAGCAGTTTCACAGGGAGTGCCTACGAGCAGTACTTC

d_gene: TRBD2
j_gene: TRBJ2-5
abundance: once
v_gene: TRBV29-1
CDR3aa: CSVALTGTRGQETQYF
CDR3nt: TGCAGCGTTGCCCTGACCGGGACTAGAGGCCAAGAGACCCAGTACTTC

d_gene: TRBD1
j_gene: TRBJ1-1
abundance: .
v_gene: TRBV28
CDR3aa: CASSSQYRGDTEAFF
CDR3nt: TGTGCCAGCAGTTCGCAATACAGGGGAGACACTGAAGCTTTCTTT

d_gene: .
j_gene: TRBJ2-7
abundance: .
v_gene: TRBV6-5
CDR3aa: CASSNTGSYSYEQYF
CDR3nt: TGTGCCAGCAGCAATACAGGGAGTTACTCCTACGAGCAGTACTTC

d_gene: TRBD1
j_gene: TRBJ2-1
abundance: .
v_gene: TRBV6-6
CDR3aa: CASSPRTGPSEQFF
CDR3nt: TGTGCCAGCAGCCCCAGGACAGGTCCAAGTGAGCAGTTCTTC

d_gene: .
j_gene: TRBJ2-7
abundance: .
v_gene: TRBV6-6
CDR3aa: CASRRGGTSGYEQYF
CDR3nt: TGTGCCAGCAGAAGGGGGGGCACTTCGGGCTACGAGCAGTACTTC

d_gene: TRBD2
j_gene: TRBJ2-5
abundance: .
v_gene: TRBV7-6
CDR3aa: CASSLVSGGETQYF
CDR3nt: TGTGCCAGCAGCTTAGTCTCGGGAGGAGAGACCCAGTACTTC

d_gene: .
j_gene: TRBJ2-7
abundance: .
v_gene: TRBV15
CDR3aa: CATSINRVVNYEQYF
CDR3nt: TGTGCCACCAGCATAAACAGGGTTGTGAATTACGAGCAGTACTTC

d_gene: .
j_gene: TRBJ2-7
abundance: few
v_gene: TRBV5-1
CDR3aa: CASSQDSYEQYF
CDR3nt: TGCGCCAGCAGCCAGGACAGCTACGAGCAGTACTTC

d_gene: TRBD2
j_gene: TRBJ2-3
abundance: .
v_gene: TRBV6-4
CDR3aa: CASSVQGTSGSREQYF
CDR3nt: TGTGCCAGCAGTGTTCAGGGGACTAGCGGGAGCCGCGAGCAGTATTTT

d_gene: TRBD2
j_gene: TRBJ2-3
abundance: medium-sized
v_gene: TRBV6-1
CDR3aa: CASSELAGGQDTQYF
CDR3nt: TGTGCCAGCAGTGAGCTAGCGGGAGGGCAAGATACGCAGTATTTT

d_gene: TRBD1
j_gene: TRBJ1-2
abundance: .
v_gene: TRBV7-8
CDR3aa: CASSSDRGWDYGYTF
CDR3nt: TGTGCCAGCAGCTCGGACAGGGGATGGGACTATGGCTACACCTTC

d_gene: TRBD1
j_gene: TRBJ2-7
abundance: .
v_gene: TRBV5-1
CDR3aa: CASSPRTGAAYEQYF
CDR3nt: TGCGCCAGCAGCCCCCGGACAGGCGCCGCCTACGAGCAGTACTTC

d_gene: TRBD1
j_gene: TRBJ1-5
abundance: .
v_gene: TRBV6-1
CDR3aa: CASSIGGGQPQHF
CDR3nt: TGTGCCAGCAGTATAGGGGGCGGTCAGCCCCAGCATTTT

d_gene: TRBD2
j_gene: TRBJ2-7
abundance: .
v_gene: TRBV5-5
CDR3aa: CASSFEWTSELYEQYF
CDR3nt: TGTGCCAGCAGCTTTGAATGGACTAGCGAGTTATACGAGCAGTACTTC

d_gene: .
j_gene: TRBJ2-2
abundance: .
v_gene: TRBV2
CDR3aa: CASRVTVNTGELFF
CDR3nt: TGTGCCAGCAGGGTGACAGTGAACACCGGGGAGCTGTTTTTT

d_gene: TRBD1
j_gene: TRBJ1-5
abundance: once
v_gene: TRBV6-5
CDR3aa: CASSYQGDQPQHF
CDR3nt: TGTGCCAGCAGTTACCAGGGGGATCAGCCCCAGCATTTT